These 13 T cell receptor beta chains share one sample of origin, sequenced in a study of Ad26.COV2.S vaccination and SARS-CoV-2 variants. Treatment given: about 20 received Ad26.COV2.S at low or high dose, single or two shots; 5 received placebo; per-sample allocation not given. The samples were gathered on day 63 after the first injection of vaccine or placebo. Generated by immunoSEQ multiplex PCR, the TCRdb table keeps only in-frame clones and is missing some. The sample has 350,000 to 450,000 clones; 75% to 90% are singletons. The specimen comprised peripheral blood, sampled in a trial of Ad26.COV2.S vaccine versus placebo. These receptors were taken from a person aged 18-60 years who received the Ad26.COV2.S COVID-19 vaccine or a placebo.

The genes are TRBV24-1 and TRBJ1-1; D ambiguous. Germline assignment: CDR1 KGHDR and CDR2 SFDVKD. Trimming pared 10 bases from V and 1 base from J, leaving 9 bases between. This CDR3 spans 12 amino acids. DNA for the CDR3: TGTGCCACGAGCGACCGGAACACTGAAGCTTTCTTT. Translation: CATSDRNTEAFF.

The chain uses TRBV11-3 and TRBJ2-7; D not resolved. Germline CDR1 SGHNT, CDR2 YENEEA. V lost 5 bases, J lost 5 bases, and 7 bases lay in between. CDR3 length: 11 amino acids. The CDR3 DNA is TGTGCCAGCAGCCAACACCACGAGCAGTACTTC. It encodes CASSQHHEQYF.

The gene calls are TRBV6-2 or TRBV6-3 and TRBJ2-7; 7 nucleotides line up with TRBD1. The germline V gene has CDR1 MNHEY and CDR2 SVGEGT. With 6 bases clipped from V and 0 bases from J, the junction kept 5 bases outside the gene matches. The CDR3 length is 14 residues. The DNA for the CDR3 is TGTGCCAGCAGCGAGCCAGGGGGCTCCTACGAGCAGTACTTC. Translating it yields CASSEPGGSYEQYF.

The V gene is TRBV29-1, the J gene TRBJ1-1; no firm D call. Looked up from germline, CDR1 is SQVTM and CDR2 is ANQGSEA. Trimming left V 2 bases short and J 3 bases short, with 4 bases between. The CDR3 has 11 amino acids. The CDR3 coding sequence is TGCAGCGTTGAAAGGGACACTGAAGCTTTCTTT. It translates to CSVERDTEAFF.

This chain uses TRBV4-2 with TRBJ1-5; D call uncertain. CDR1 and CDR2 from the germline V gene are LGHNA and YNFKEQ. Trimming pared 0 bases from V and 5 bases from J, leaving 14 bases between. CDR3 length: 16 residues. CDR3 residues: CASSQDPAPKHQPQHF. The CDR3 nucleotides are TGTGCCAGCAGCCAAGATCCAGCCCCTAAGCATCAGCCCCAGCATTTT.

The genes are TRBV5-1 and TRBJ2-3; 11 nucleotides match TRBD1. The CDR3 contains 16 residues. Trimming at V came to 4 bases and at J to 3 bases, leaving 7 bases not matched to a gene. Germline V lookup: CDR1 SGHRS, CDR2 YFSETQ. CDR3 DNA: TGCGCCAGCAGCCCCGGGACAGGGGGTCGGACAGATACGCAGTATTTT. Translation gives CASSPGTGGRTDTQYF.

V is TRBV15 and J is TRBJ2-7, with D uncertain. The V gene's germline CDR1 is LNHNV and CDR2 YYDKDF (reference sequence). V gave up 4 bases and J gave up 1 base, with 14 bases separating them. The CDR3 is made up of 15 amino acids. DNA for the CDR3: TGTGCCACCAGCAACTTAGGCGGTTCGTCCTACGAGCAGTACTTC. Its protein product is CATSNLGGSSYEQYF.

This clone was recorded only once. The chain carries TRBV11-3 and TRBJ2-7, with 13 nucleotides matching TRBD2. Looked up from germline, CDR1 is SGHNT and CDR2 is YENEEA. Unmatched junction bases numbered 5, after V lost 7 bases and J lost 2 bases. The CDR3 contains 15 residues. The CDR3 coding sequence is TGTGCCAGCACCCGGACTAGCGGGGGAACCTACGAGCAGTACTTC. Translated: CASTRTSGGTYEQYF.

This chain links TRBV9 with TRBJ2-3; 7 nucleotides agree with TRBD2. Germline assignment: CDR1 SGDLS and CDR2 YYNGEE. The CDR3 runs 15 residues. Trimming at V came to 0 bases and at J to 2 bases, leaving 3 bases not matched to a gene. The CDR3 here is CASSVGLAVTDTQYF. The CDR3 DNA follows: TGTGCCAGCAGCGTAGGCCTAGCGGTCACAGATACGCAGTATTTT.

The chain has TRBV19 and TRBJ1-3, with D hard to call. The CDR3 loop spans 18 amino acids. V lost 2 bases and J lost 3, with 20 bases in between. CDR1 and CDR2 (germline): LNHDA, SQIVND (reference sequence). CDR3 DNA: TGTGCCAGTAGTATACTGCCGGGTTTATCGTCAAGTGGAAACACCATATATTTT. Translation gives CASSILPGLSSSGNTIYF.

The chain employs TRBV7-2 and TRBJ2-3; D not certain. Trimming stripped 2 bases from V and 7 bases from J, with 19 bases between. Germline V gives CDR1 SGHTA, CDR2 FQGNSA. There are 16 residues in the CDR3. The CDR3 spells CASSLSLHTDRHTQYF. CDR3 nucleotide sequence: TGTGCCAGCAGCTTATCACTACACACCGATAGGCATACGCAGTATTTT.

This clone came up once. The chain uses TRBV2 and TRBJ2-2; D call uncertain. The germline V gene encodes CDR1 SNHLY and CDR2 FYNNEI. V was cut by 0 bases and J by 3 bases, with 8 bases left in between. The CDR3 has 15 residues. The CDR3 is CASSEAGKDTGELFF. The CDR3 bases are TGTGCCAGCAGTGAAGCAGGGAAGGACACCGGGGAGCTGTTTTTT.

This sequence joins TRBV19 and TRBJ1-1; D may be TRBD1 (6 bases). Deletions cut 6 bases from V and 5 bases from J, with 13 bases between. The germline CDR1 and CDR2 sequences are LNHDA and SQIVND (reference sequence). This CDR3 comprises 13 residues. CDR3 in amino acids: CASSTGLGTEAFF. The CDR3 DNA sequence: TGTGCCAGTAGCACAGGGTTGGGAACTGAAGCTTTCTTT.